A single sample gave rise to the 2 T cell receptor beta chains below, sequenced in a study of post-analysis software for immune sequencing data. The study, taken as a whole, reports: About five TRBV segments appeared more often in patients than in controls, and TRBV5-6, TRBV5-1 and TRBV20-1 were among these.

Their target antigens are unknown. TCR beta cDNA libraries had unique molecular identifiers. Using its own MiXCR run on the PCR reads, TCRdb lists one record per CDR3 protein. The table has 600,000 to 700,000 distinct CDR3 sequences, more than 50% seen once; the top ten hold over 9%. The sequencing sample was made of blood. These receptors came from a girl aged 2-10 years with multiple sclerosis.

The chain recombines TRBV10-3 with TRBJ2-3; TRBD2 matches at 12 bases. V was pared by 2 bases and J by 2 bases, with 2 bases of the junction left unmatched. Germline-derived CDR1 and CDR2 are ENHRY and SYGVKD. This CDR3 comprises 16 residues. CDR3 residues: CAISEGLAGHTDTQYF. The CDR3 DNA is TGTGCCATCAGTGAGGGACTAGCGGGACACACAGATACGCAGTATTTT.

The chain recombines TRBV12-3 or TRBV12-4 with TRBJ2-3; a possible D gene is TRBD1 (6 bases). The CDR3 length is 15 residues. V was pared by 5 bases and J by 2 bases, with 14 bases between. Written as DNA, the CDR3 is TGTGCCAGCAGTAGCCGCGGACAGCTCACAGATACGCAGTATTTT. Its translation is CASSSRGQLTDTQYF.